These 22 T cell receptor beta chains share one sample of origin, sequenced in a study of blood T cells in healthy people across ages (dated by TCRdb to between 2015 and 2016). The library was obtained by 5' RACE. The sequencer listed for this sample is Illumina HiSeq 2500. A second PCR of roughly 7 to 12 cycles was run with a J-beta primer mix and a sample-barcoded 5' primer. The public reads were reprocessed in TCRdb via fastp at Q25 and MiXCR, keeping in-frame beta chains. Every CDR3 protein is listed once, alongside the most common genes and DNA of its rows. This sample has some 1.5 million distinct CDR3 sequences in its table, and 28% of those were observed once. About 8% of the sample rests with the top ten. Sequenced sample: blood. Receptor source: a young woman in good health.

This clonotype was seen only a few times. CDR3 coding DNA: TGTGCCAGCAGTGAAAGTCTACCCCGAAAAAGCGAGCAGTACTTC. As protein: CASSESLPRKSEQYF. The chain combines TRBV2 with TRBJ2-7; D is unresolved. CDR1 and CDR2 from the germline V gene are SNHLY and FYNNEI. The CDR3 has 15 residues. V was cut by 2 bases and J by 6 bases, with 17 bases left in between.

The genes are TRBV19 and TRBJ1-2; D gene uncertain. The germline V and J ends were trimmed by 0 bases and 5 bases, with 19 bases remaining between them. CDR3 size: 17 residues. Germline CDR1 is LNHDA and CDR2 is SQIVND (reference sequence). The CDR3 protein is CASSIDRLGRERYGYTF. The CDR3 DNA reads as TGTGCCAGTAGTATAGACCGCCTTGGACGGGAGAGGTATGGCTACACCTTC. The variable domain in full, completed from reference TRBV19 and TRBJ1-2, reads DGGITQSPKYLFRKEGQNVTLSCEQNLNHDAMYWYRQDPGQGLRLIYYSQIVNDFQKGDIAEGYSVSREKKESFPLTVTSAQKNPTAFYLCASSIDRLGRERYGYTFGSGTRLTVV.

This clonotype was detected only a few times. The V and J genes are TRBV5-1 and TRBJ2-7, with no clear D. Germline V CDR1 and CDR2: SGHRS, YFSETQ. The CDR3 extends over 13 amino acids. V was cut by 0 bases and J by 2 bases, with 6 bases left in between. The CDR3 sequence: CASSLVYPYEQYF. The DNA for the CDR3 is TGCGCCAGCAGCTTGGTATACCCCTACGAGCAGTACTTC.

This clonotype was found many times. The chain couples TRBV4-1 to TRBJ2-7; unclear D gene. This CDR3 has 14 amino acids. V was trimmed by 1 base and J by 2 bases, leaving 9 bases between them. The V gene's germline CDR1 is MGHRA and CDR2 YSYEKL. CDR3 nucleotides: TGCGCCAGCAGCCAAGTACGGGTTCCCTACGAGCAGTACTTC. This gives the protein CASSQVRVPYEQYF.

This clonotype was found many times. This sequence joins TRBV12-3 or TRBV12-4 and TRBJ2-1; perhaps D is TRBD1 or TRBD2 (5 bases each). CDR3 length: 16 amino acids. V was clipped by 5 bases and J by 8 bases, with 22 bases between them. The CDR3 nucleotides read TGTGCCAGCAGTCTTAATCCTGGGACGTATAGGGATGAGCAGTTCTTC. This sequence encodes CASSLNPGTYRDEQFF.

The genes are TRBV10-3 and TRBJ1-1, with D hard to call. The ends were cut back, 3 bases at V and 3 bases at J, with 14 bases in the middle. Germline values: CDR1 ENHRY, CDR2 SYGVKD. CDR3 length equals 15 residues. The CDR3 reads CAISDRPLRDTEAFF. Written as DNA, the CDR3 is TGTGCCATCAGTGATAGGCCTCTTCGGGACACTGAAGCTTTCTTT.

This clonotype was detected only a few times. The chain is built from TRBV28 and TRBJ2-5; D might be TRBD1 or TRBD2, each matching 7 bases. Trimming stripped 5 bases from V and 0 bases from J, with 19 bases between. Per the germline V gene, CDR1 is MDHEN and CDR2 is SYDVKM. The CDR3 has 17 amino acids. The CDR3 protein is CASSVASGGVYQETQYF. CDR3 nucleotides: TGTGCCAGCAGTGTAGCTTCAGGGGGGGTTTACCAAGAGACCCAGTACTTC.

The V call is TRBV5-6, the J call TRBJ1-2; D is unresolved. CDR1 is SGHDT and CDR2 is YYEEEE in the germline V gene. Trimming removed 1 base at V and 12 bases at J, with 13 bases between. The CDR3 sequence is 12 residues long. CDR3 loop: CASSLRSNKNTF. The CDR3 DNA follows: TGTGCCAGCAGCTTGCGGAGTAATAAAAACACCTTC.

The chain recombines TRBV28 with TRBJ1-4, with 9 bases fitting TRBD1. J lost 8 bases, V lost 10 bases, and 11 bases had no gene match. The length of the CDR3 is 14 residues. Germline-derived CDR1 and CDR2 are MDHEN and SYDVKM. CDR3 DNA: TGTGCCACCACGAAGGGGACAGGGTACGAAAAACTGTTTTTT. This codes for CATTKGTGYEKLFF.

Worth noting for this clonotype: A junction end diverges from the germline sequence, so it may reflect a read error. The V gene is TRBV12-3 or TRBV12-4, the J gene TRBJ2-3; 9 positions agree with TRBD1. The CDR3 is 15 residues long. This CDR3 reads CASSIQGAGGDAQYF. The DNA of the CDR3 is TGTGCCAGCAGTATACAGGGGGCAGGGGGAGATGCGCAGTATTTT.

Worth noting for this clonotype: Germline is not matched at one junction end, which may reflect a read error. The chain combines TRBV20-1 with TRBJ2-3, with 8 bases lining up with TRBD1. Germline values: CDR1 DFQATT, CDR2 SNEGSKA (reference sequence). This CDR3 comprises 13 residues. DNA for the CDR3: TGCAGTACTAGAGATCTGGCAGGGGGCACGCAGTATTTT. As protein: CSTRDLAGGTQYF.

This clonotype was seen repeatedly, ten times or more. The rearrangement joins TRBV12-3 or TRBV12-4 to TRBJ2-5; 12 bases agree with TRBD2. Unmatched junction bases numbered 6, after V lost 7 bases and J lost 6 bases. The CDR3 is 14 residues long. The CDR3 sequence is CASTLTSGRKTQYF. The CDR3 bases are TGTGCCAGCACACTGACTAGCGGGAGAAAGACCCAGTACTTC.

To note about this clonotype: This clone may be a read error of a much larger clone one base away. The rearrangement links TRBV7-2 to TRBJ2-1; 8 nucleotides align to TRBD1. J lost 13 bases, V lost 4 bases, and 12 bases had no gene match. Germline CDR1 reads SGHTA; CDR2 reads FQGNSA. This CDR3 has 14 amino acids. The CDR3 bases are TGTGCCAGCAGCTACCGGACAGGGAACAACATTCAGTTCTTC. Its translation is CASSYRTGNNIQFF. Combining the CDR3 with reference TRBV7-2 and TRBJ2-1 gives the whole variable domain GAGVSQSPSNKVTEKGKDVELRCDPISGHTALYWYRQSLGQGLEFLIYFQGNSAPDKSGLPSDRFSAERTGGSVSTLTIQRTQQEDSAVYLCASSYRTGNNIQFFGPGTRLTVL.

V gene TRBV21-1 combines with J gene TRBJ2-3; the table's D gene call, TRBD1, was not cross checked with the DNA. TRBV21-1 is marked as a pseudogene. This CDR3 is 14 amino acids long. The CDR3 DNA sequence: TGTGCCAGCAGCAACGGGGCGATTTCGGATACGCAGTATTTT. Protein product: CASSNGAISDTQYF.

This clonotype appeared many times. The J gene is TRBJ2-4, the V gene TRBV12-3 or TRBV12-4; TRBD2 matches at 10 bases. CDR3 size: 14 residues. The J segment lost 8 bases and the V segment lost 6 bases, leaving 7 bases of the junction unmatched. CDR3 nucleotide sequence: TGTGCCAGCAGGACTAGCGGGTCCCAAGACATTCAGTACTTC. This sequence encodes CASRTSGSQDIQYF.

The chain couples TRBV20-1 to TRBJ2-1; no firm D call. CDR3 length equals 14 residues. Trimming pared 6 bases from V and 4 bases from J, leaving 16 bases between. Germline V lookup: CDR1 DFQATT, CDR2 SNEGSKA (reference sequence). In nucleotides, the CDR3 is TGCAGTGCCGCCAACTTCCTCGATTACAATGAGCAGTTCTTC. It encodes CSAANFLDYNEQFF.

This clonotype was seen many times. This chain uses TRBV10-3 with TRBJ2-7; D is unresolved. Trimming stripped 2 bases from V and 1 base from J, with 9 bases between. The CDR3 totals 14 residues. Germline lookup yields CDR1 ENHRY and CDR2 SYGVKD. DNA for the CDR3: TGTGCCATCAGTGAGAAGACTCGGTCCTACGAGCAGTACTTC. It specifies CAISEKTRSYEQYF.

This clonotype was picked up a small number of times. The CDR3 DNA follows: TGTGCCAGCCGACAGGGGACGAGAACCGGGGAGCTGTTTTTT. Encoded protein: CASRQGTRTGELFF. The chain recombines TRBV6-6 with TRBJ2-2, with 8 bases lining up with TRBD1. This CDR3 has 14 residues. V lost 8 bases, J lost 5 bases, and 7 bases stayed unmatched. From germline, CDR1 is MNHNY and CDR2 SVGAGI (reference sequence).

The CDR3 region is CASSLFTTGPGTEAFF. In DNA form, the CDR3 reads TGTGCCAGCAGCTTATTCACCACAGGGCCGGGCACTGAAGCTTTCTTT. The chain uses TRBV5-5 and TRBJ1-1, with D perhaps matching TRBD1 (6 bases). The CDR3 contains 16 residues. With 2 bases removed from V and 4 bases from J, the gap between germline ends came to 18 bases. Germline lookup yields CDR1 SGHKS and CDR2 YYEKEE (reference sequence).

In its sample, this clonotype was seen many times. The V and J genes are TRBV6-4 and TRBJ1-1; D ambiguous. The germline CDR1 and CDR2 sequences are MRHNA and SNTAGT. CDR3 length: 15 amino acids. Trimming took 0 bases from V and 5 from J, leaving 13 bases between them. The CDR3, as DNA: TGTGCCAGCAGTGACTCAACCTCGGGGTCGACTGAAGCTTTCTTT. Its protein product is CASSDSTSGSTEAFF.

The table lists this clonotype with many counts. The J gene is TRBJ2-7, the V gene TRBV10-3; D gene unclear. Germline CDR1 and CDR2: ENHRY and SYGVKD. Trimming pared 0 bases from V and 3 bases from J, leaving 9 bases between. The CDR3 runs 14 residues. The CDR3 loop reads CAISESTEGYEQYF. The CDR3 coding sequence is TGTGCCATCAGTGAGTCGACGGAAGGCTACGAGCAGTACTTC.

This clonotype was recorded a few times. The rearrangement links TRBV7-3 to TRBJ2-7; D is possibly TRBD2 (5 bases). The CDR3 loop spans 12 amino acids. Per the germline V gene, CDR1 is SGHTA and CDR2 is FQGTGA. V shed 5 bases and J shed 6 bases, with 11 bases lying between them. CDR3 sequence: CASSESGSEQYF. CDR3 DNA: TGTGCCAGCAGCGAGAGCGGTAGCGAGCAGTACTTC.